This section outlines one T cell receptor beta chain sequence together with its context. This entry belongs to a study of blood T cell repertoires in COVID-19. Whole-study context: The United States, Italy and Spain provided the acute and convalescent COVID-19 samples.

This CDR3 has 14 residues. V was pared by 8 bases and J by 5 bases, with 11 bases of the junction left unmatched. In germline, CDR1 is LNHNV, CDR2 YYDKDF (reference sequence). In the original analysis: The assay estimated nucleated cells by amplifying reference gene primers. Some clones are missing from TCRdb's copy, which holds only in-frame ones; the method was immunoSEQ multiplex PCR. D and trimming were read from the DNA, whereas the V and J calls and clone size are those reported in that table. Here the sample spans around 270,000 clones, 75% to 90% being singletons. Sequencing was carried out using peripheral blood. J is TRBJ2-7 and V is TRBV15, with TRBD1 matching over 8 bases. The TCR comes from a man under 40 with active or convalescent COVID-19. This CDR3 reads CATRPGGFSHEQYF. The CDR3 coding sequence is TGTGCCACCCGGCCAGGGGGCTTTTCCCACGAGCAGTACTTC.